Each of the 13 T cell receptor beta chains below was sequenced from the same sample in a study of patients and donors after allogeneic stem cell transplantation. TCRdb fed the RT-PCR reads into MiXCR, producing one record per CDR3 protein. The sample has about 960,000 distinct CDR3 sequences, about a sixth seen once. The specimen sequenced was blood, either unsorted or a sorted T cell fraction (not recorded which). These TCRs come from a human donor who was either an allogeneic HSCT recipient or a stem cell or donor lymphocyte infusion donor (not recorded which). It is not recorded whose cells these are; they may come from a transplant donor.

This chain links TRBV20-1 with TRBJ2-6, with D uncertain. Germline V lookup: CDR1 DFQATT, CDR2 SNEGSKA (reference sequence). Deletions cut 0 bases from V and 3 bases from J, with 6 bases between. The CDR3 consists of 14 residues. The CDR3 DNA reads TGCAGTGCTAGAGATCTAGGTGGGGCCAACGTCCTGACTTTC. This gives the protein CSARDLGGANVLTF.

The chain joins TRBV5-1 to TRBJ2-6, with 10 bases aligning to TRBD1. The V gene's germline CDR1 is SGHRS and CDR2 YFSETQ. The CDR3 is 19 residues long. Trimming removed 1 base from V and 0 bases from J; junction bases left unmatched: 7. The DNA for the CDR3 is TGCGCCAGCAGCTTGAGACAGGGGGCAACCTCCTCTGGGGCCAACGTCCTGACTTTC. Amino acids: CASSLRQGATSSGANVLTF.

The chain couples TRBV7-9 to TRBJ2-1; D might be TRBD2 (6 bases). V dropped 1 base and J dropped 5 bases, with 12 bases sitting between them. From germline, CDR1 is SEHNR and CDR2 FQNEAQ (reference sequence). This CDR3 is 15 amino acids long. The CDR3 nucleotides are TGTGCCAGCAGCTTAGACGGGACTTCCAACAATGAGCAGTTCTTC. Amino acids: CASSLDGTSNNEQFF.

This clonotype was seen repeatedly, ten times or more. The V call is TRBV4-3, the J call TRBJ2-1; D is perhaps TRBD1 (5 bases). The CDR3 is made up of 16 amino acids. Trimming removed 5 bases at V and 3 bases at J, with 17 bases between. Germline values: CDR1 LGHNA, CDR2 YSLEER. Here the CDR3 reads CASSTRVRLFYNEQFF. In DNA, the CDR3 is TGCGCCAGCAGCACCAGGGTTAGACTGTTCTACAATGAGCAGTTCTTC.

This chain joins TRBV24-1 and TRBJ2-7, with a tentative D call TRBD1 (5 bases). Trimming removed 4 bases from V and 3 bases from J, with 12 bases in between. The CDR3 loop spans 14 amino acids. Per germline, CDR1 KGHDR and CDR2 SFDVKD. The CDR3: CATSDPDRDYEQYF. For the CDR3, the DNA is TGTGCCACCAGTGACCCCGACAGAGACTACGAGCAGTACTTC.

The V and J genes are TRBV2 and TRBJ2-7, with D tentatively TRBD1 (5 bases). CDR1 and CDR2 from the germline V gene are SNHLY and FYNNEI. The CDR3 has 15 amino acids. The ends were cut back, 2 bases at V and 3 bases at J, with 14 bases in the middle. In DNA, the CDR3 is TGTGCCAGCAGTGAAAATGTAGGGGCCTACTACGAGCAGTACTTC. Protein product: CASSENVGAYYEQYF.

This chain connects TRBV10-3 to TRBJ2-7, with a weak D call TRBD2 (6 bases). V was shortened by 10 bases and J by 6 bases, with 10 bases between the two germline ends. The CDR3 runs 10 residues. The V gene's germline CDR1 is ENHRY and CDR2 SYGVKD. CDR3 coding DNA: TGTGCCAGATCGGAGGGCGAGCAGTACTTC. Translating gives CARSEGEQYF.

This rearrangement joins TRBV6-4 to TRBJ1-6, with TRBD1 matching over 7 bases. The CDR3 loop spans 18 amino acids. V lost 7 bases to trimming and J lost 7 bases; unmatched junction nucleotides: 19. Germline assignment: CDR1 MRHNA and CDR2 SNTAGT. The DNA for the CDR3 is TGTGCCAGCATTATTATCAGGGGGGCTTACAAGAAAAATTCACCCCTCCACTTT. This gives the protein CASIIIRGAYKKNSPLHF.

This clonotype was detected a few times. The CDR3, as DNA: TGTGCCAGCAGCCCCACCCGGGGAGACAACCAAGAGACCCAGTACTTC. Amino acid sequence: CASSPTRGDNQETQYF. The chain couples TRBV5-4 to TRBJ2-5, with D possibly TRBD2 on 5 matching bases. This CDR3 has 16 amino acids. CDR1 is SGHNT and CDR2 is YYREEE in the germline V gene (reference sequence). V dropped 4 bases and J dropped 0 bases, with 16 bases sitting between them.

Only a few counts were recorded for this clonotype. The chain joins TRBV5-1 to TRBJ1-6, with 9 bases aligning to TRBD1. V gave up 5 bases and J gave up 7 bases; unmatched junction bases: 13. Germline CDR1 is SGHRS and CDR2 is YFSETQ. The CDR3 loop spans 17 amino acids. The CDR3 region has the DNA TGCGCCAGCAGTTTTGGACAGGGGAGTATTAGCAATTCACCCCTCCACTTT. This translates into CASSFGQGSISNSPLHF.

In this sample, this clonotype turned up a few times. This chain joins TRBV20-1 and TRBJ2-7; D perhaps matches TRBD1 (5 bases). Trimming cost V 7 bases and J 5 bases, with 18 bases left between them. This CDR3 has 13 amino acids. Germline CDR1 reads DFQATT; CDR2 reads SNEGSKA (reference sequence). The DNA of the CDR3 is TGCAGTGTCCTACAGGTTTCTATCCACGAGCAGTACTTC. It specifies CSVLQVSIHEQYF.

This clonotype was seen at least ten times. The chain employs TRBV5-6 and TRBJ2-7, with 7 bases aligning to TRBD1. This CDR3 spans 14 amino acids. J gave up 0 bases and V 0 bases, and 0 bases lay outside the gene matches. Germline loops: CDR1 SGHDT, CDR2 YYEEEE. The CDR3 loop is CASSLGDSSYEQYF. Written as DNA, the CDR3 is TGTGCCAGCAGCTTGGGGGACAGCTCCTACGAGCAGTACTTC.

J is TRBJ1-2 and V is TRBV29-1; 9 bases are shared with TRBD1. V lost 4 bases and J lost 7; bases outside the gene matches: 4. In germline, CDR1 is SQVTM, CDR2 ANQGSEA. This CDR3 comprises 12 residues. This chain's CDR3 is CSVVKQGAGYTF. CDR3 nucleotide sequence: TGCAGCGTTGTTAAACAGGGGGCTGGCTACACCTTC. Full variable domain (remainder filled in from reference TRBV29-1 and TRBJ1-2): SAVISQKPSRDICQRGTSLTIQCQVDSQVTMMFWYRQQPGQSLTLIATANQGSEATYESGFVIDKFPISRPNLTFSTLTVSNMSPEDSSIYLCSVVKQGAGYTFGSGTRLTVV.